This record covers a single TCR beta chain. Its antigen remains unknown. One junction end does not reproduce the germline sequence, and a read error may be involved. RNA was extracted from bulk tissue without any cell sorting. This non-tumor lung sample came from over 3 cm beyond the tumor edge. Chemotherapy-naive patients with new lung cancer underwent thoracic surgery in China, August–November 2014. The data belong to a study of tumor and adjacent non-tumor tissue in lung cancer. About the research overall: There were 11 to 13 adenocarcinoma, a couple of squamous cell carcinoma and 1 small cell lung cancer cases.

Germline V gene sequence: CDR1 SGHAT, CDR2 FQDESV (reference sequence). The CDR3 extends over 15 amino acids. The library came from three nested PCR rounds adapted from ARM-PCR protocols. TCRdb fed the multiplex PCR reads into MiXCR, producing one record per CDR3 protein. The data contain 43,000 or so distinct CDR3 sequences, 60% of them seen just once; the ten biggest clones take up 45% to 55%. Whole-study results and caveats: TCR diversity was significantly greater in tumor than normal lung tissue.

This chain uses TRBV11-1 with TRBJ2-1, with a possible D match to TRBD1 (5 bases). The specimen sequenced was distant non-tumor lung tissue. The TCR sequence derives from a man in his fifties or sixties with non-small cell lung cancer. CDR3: CASTLDGQGHNEQFF. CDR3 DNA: TGTGCCAGCACCTTGGACGGGCAGGGCCACAACGAGCAGTTCTTC.